What follows describes a single T cell receptor (beta chain). The CDR3 has 15 amino acids. This record belongs to a study of blood T cell repertoires in COVID-19. In the authors' workflow: Reference gene primer amplification yielded estimated nucleated cell counts. Profiled with immunoSEQ multiplex PCR; TCRdb holds only in-frame clones, not every one. V, J and clone size are taken as reported in that table, and D and trimming were inferred from the DNA itself. The sample has nearly 250,000 clones; roughly 86% are singletons. The sample comprised PBMCs or T cells enriched from blood (not recorded which). This receptor was taken from a woman aged 45-60 years who had recovered from COVID-19. The rearrangement joins TRBV21-1 to TRBJ1-2; the D segment call TRBD1 is taken from the table without a DNA check. TRBV21-1 is shown as a pseudogene. CDR3 region: CASSGTGGLNYGYTF. Here the CDR3 DNA reads TGTGCCAGCAGCGGTACAGGTGGGCTTAACTATGGCTACACCTTC.